This T cell receptor (beta chain) comes out of a study of T cell changes during pregnancy in multiple sclerosis. Clones were read by immunoSEQ multiplex PCR, and TCRdb kept only the in-frame ones, dropping some. The sample comprises approximately 30,000 clones, roughly 90% of which are singletons, and around 8% rests with the top ten. With 11 bases removed from V and 5 bases from J, the gap between germline ends came to 21 bases. Germline V gives CDR1 SGHTA, CDR2 FQGTGA. The CDR3 loop spans 14 amino acids. The clonotype comes from a female donor with multiple sclerosis, enrolled in a pregnancy study. The rearrangement joins TRBV7-3 to TRBJ2-5, with D perhaps TRBD1 (6 bases). The specimen was CD8+ T cells from peripheral blood mononuclear cells, collected in the second trimester of pregnancy. The CDR3 DNA follows: TGTGCCGCCTCAGGGGACGGACCCCATGAGACCCAGTACTTC. Protein: CAASGDGPHETQYF.